These 30 T cell receptor beta chains originate from one sample sequenced in a study of molecular identifiers for immune sequencing clone quantification (dated by TCRdb to the late 2010s). Library method: PCR. The sequencer listed for this sample is Illumina HiSeq 4000. The raw public reads went through TCRdb reprocessing: fastp at Q25, MiXCR clone calling, in-frame beta chains kept. Identical CDR3 proteins give one entry, which carries the most common genes and DNA. The sample profile shows fewer than 70,000 distinct CDR3 sequences; roughly 20% of them were found once. The ten top clones hold over 1.3% of the sample. The sequenced sample consisted of naive CD8+ T cells from blood, with Jurkat cell RNA spiked in. The cell subset or site label, as the study defines it: FACS-sorted CD8+CD4-CCR7+CD45RA+ naive T cells. All receptors derive from a human donor in good health. Some libraries in this study had Jurkat cell RNA spiked in.

V is TRBV7-8 and J is TRBJ2-1; TRBD2 is a possible D gene (6 bases). This CDR3 contains 20 residues. Germline loops: CDR1 SGHVS, CDR2 FQNEAQ. V dropped 5 bases and J dropped 2 bases, with 28 bases sitting between them. Written as DNA, the CDR3 is TGTGCCAGCAGCCAACCACAAGGGACTCCGTCAGGTGGGGCCTACAATGAGCAGTTCTTC. The encoded protein is CASSQPQGTPSGGAYNEQFF.

Turning to this clonotype: One junction end does not reproduce the germline sequence, and a read error may be involved. The chain couples TRBV4-1 to TRBJ1-2; D is possibly TRBD1 (6 bases). Looked up from germline, CDR1 is MGHRA and CDR2 is YSYEKL. This CDR3 comprises 14 residues. CDR3 residues: CTSSPTQGNYGYTF. CDR3 in DNA: TGCACCAGCAGCCCAACACAGGGAAACTATGGCTACACCTTC.

As to this clonotype: The junction departs from germline at one end; a sequencing error may be responsible. The rearrangement links TRBV4-2 to TRBJ2-2, with D possibly being TRBD2 (7 bases). Germline-derived CDR1 and CDR2 are LGHNA and YNFKEQ. The CDR3 is 17 amino acids. DNA for the CDR3: TGTGCCAGCAGTCAAGATAGGGGGAGGGCCGCCACCGGGGAGCCGTTTTTT. Its protein product is CASSQDRGRAATGEPFF.

This clonotype was found many times. The rearrangement links TRBV30 to TRBJ1-1; 7 nucleotides line up with TRBD1. V gave up 7 bases and J gave up 4 bases; unmatched junction bases: 3. Germline V CDR1 and CDR2: GTSNPN, SVGIG (reference sequence). The CDR3 loop spans 11 amino acids. This CDR3 reads CASAGGTEAFF. CDR3 nucleotides: TGTGCCTCCGCAGGGGGCACTGAAGCTTTCTTT.

This clonotype was detected ten times or more. The chain has TRBV6-6 and TRBJ2-2; 7 nucleotides agree with TRBD2. The CDR3 spans 14 residues. Germline V lookup: CDR1 MNHNY, CDR2 SVGAGI (reference sequence). Trimming took 6 bases from V and 6 from J; bases not matched to a gene: 7. CDR3 DNA: TGTGCCAGCAGCCCATATGGACTAGCCGGGGAGCTGTTTTTT. Translated, it gives CASSPYGLAGELFF.

The sample holds many counts of this clonotype. V usage is TRBV30 and J usage is TRBJ2-2, with 12 positions matching TRBD2. The CDR3 has 15 residues. Germline CDR1 is GTSNPN and CDR2 is SVGIG (reference sequence). V shed 5 bases and J 1 base; nucleotides not matched to a gene: 2. Here the CDR3 reads CAWQGLAGNTGELFF. The CDR3 nucleotides are TGTGCCTGGCAGGGACTAGCGGGGAACACCGGGGAGCTGTTTTTT.

The sample holds many counts of this clonotype. This chain uses TRBV6-5 with TRBJ2-7, with D perhaps TRBD2 (6 bases). The CDR3 spans 12 residues. Trimming left V 5 bases short and J 3 bases short, with 8 bases between. Germline CDR1 MNHEY, CDR2 SVGAGI. The CDR3 DNA reads TGTGCCAGCAGTAGGGGAGGCTACGAGCAGTACTTC. Encoded protein: CASSRGGYEQYF.

This clonotype has a count of ten or more. The chain has TRBV2 and TRBJ1-4; 7 bases align to TRBD1. The V gene end was trimmed by 6 bases and the J gene end by 3 bases; junction bases not matched to a gene: 10. This CDR3 region has 16 residues. Germline-derived CDR1 and CDR2 are SNHLY and FYNNEI. The CDR3 DNA sequence: TGTGCCAGCAGATCGGTCCTGACAGGGCCTAATGAAAAACTGTTTTTT. Its protein is CASRSVLTGPNEKLFF.

This clonotype was seen repeatedly, ten times or more. One end of the junction fails to match germline, which may point to a read error. This chain uses TRBV7-9 with TRBJ2-2; 8 bases agree with TRBD2. CDR1 SEHNR and CDR2 FQNEAQ come from the germline V gene (reference sequence). CDR3 length: 15 amino acids. The CDR3 here is CASRLAGLNTGELFF. CDR3 in DNA: TGTGCCAGCAGGTTAGCGGGACTCAACACCGGGGAGCTGTTTTTT.

This clonotype was recorded at least ten times. The chain joins TRBV30 to TRBJ1-5, with D perhaps TRBD1 (5 bases). The V end was cut by 0 bases, the J end by 7 bases, with 13 bases between. Germline CDR1 GTSNPN, CDR2 SVGIG (reference sequence). The CDR3 is made up of 14 amino acids. The CDR3 DNA reads TGTGCCTGGAGTGTAGGGCAGGGAGGGCAGCCCCAGCATTTT. This gives the protein CAWSVGQGGQPQHF.

This clonotype was counted many times. This rearrangement joins TRBV20-1 to TRBJ2-1, with unresolved D. This CDR3 is built from 14 residues. CDR1 is DFQATT and CDR2 is SNEGSKA in the germline V gene (reference sequence). Deletions cut 2 bases from V and 0 bases from J, with 8 bases between. CDR3 DNA: TGCAGTGCTAGATTGGGATTCTCCTACAATGAGCAGTTCTTC. Protein: CSARLGFSYNEQFF.

On this clonotype itself: This may be a read error, as it is one base from a much larger clone. The chain recombines TRBV4-1 with TRBJ2-7; no reliable D call. The CDR3 length is 13 residues. Germline V gene data show CDR1 as MGHRA and CDR2 as YSYEKL. In DNA, the CDR3 is TGCGCCGGCAGCCAAGTAAGTGGCTACGAGCAGTACTTC. Residues: CAGSQVSGYEQYF.

This clonotype was observed many times. This rearrangement joins TRBV29-1 to TRBJ2-3; TRBD2 aligns across 7 bases. Germline CDR1 reads SQVTM; CDR2 reads ANQGSEA. This CDR3 is built from 14 residues. V lost 2 bases to trimming and J lost 8 bases; unmatched junction nucleotides: 10. The CDR3 DNA follows: TGCAGCGTTGAACCAGCTAGCGGCTGGGGTACGCAGTATTTT. It is translated as CSVEPASGWGTQYF.

At least ten counts were recorded for this clonotype. The chain links TRBV2 to TRBJ1-5; D remains ambiguous. The CDR3 length is 13 residues. Trimming pared 7 bases from V and 4 bases from J, leaving 11 bases between. Germline V CDR1 and CDR2: SNHLY, FYNNEI. The chain's CDR3 is CASTWSENQPQHF. For the CDR3, the DNA is TGTGCCAGCACGTGGTCAGAGAATCAGCCCCAGCATTTT. The variable domain in full, with the rest retrieved from reference TRBV2 and TRBJ1-5, is EPEVTQTPSHQVTQMGQEVILRCVPISNHLYFYWYRQILGQKVEFLVSFYNNEISEKSEIFDDQFSVERPDGSNFTLKIRSTKLEDSAMYFCASTWSENQPQHFGDGTRLSIL.

A note on this clonotype: A much larger clone lies a single base off, so this may be a read error. V is TRBV19 and J is TRBJ2-1; D is ambiguous. The CDR3 covers 12 residues. Per the germline V gene, CDR1 is LNHDA and CDR2 is SQIVND (reference sequence). This CDR3 is CAGSPSGYEQFF. In DNA form, the CDR3 reads TGTGCCGGTAGTCCCTCCGGCTATGAGCAGTTCTTC.

The chain is built from TRBV23-1 and TRBJ1-6; TRBD1 might be the D (6 bases). TRBV23-1 carries the ORF label, with uncertain function. This CDR3 is 19 amino acids long. V lost 1 base, J lost 5 bases, and 21 bases lay in between. CDR3 nucleotides: TGCGCCAGCAGTCAATTTTCAAGGGGGGCAGGGAGGGATAATTCACCCCTCCACTTT. This codes for CASSQFSRGAGRDNSPLHF.

A note on this clonotype: A junction boundary mismatches the germline segment, possibly from a read error. The genes are TRBV5-3 and TRBJ2-5, with 8 bases that match TRBD1. TRBV5-3 is classed as an ORF, of uncertain function. The CDR3 is 16 residues long. CDR3 sequence: CASSNPTGEIQETQHF. The CDR3 region has the DNA TGTGCCAGCAGCAATCCGACAGGGGAGATTCAAGAGACCCAGCACTTC.

This clonotype was seen repeatedly, ten times or more. This chain uses TRBV25-1 with TRBJ2-2, with 7 bases that match TRBD2. Germline V gives CDR1 MGHDK, CDR2 SYGVNS. The CDR3 sequence is 18 residues long. Losses at the gene ends were 6 bases for V and 0 bases for J; bases not matched to a gene: 13. Here the CDR3 DNA reads TGTGCCAGCAGCAACCGGGACTATCTTTTCGCGAACACCGGGGAGCTGTTTTTT. Its protein is CASSNRDYLFANTGELFF.

This clonotype has a count of ten or more. The J gene is TRBJ2-5, the V gene TRBV27; D assignment may be TRBD1 or TRBD2 (5 bases each). In germline, CDR1 is MNHEY, CDR2 SMNVEV (reference sequence). The CDR3 covers 15 residues. Between the trimmed V and J ends, which lost 5 bases and 5 bases, there was a span of 18 bases. The CDR3 DNA reads TGTGCCAGCAGTGGATTTCCGAGGGGAATGGAGACCCAGTACTTC. Translated: CASSGFPRGMETQYF.

The chain has TRBV11-3 and TRBJ2-2; tentative D call: TRBD1 (5 bases). The CDR3 totals 17 residues. V lost 1 base, J lost 4 bases, and 16 bases lay in between. Germline CDR1 and CDR2: SGHNT and YENEEA. Here the CDR3 reads CASSLGFGHRSTGELFF. The CDR3 region has the DNA TGTGCCAGCAGCTTAGGGTTCGGACACAGAAGCACCGGGGAGCTGTTTTTT.

This clonotype has a count of ten or more. This rearrangement joins TRBV10-3 to TRBJ1-5; the match to TRBD1 covers 7 bases. Per germline, CDR1 ENHRY and CDR2 SYGVKD. V was pared by 8 bases and J by 0 bases, with 4 bases of the junction left unmatched. The CDR3 extends over 14 amino acids. As DNA, the CDR3 is TGTGCCATCGGGACAGAGATTAGCAATCAGCCCCAGCATTTT. Encoded protein: CAIGTEISNQPQHF.

This clonotype was seen ten or more times. The chain has TRBV12-3 or TRBV12-4 and TRBJ2-6; D not certain. V shed 5 bases and J shed 0 bases, with 11 bases lying between them. There are 16 residues in the CDR3. This CDR3 reads CASSPPSSSGANVLTF. In nucleotides, the CDR3 is TGTGCCAGCAGTCCTCCAAGCAGCTCTGGGGCCAACGTCCTGACTTTC.

This clonotype was counted at least ten times. This chain links TRBV11-2 with TRBJ1-4; no reliable D call. The CDR3 length is 12 residues. V dropped 5 bases and J dropped 0 bases, with 1 base sitting between them. Germline values: CDR1 SGHAT, CDR2 FQNNGV. CDR3 region: CASSPTNEKLFF. The CDR3 nucleotides are TGTGCCAGCAGCCCAACTAATGAAAAACTGTTTTTT.

This clonotype was recorded many times. V gene TRBV6-1 combines with J gene TRBJ1-5, with a weak D call TRBD1 (6 bases). The CDR3 is made up of 15 amino acids. Germline V gene sequence: CDR1 MNHNS, CDR2 SASEGT. Trimming left V 2 bases short and J 1 base short, with 9 bases between. The chain's CDR3 is CASSEWTASNQPQHF. The CDR3 nucleotides are TGTGCCAGCAGTGAATGGACAGCAAGCAATCAGCCCCAGCATTTT.

This clonotype was seen many times. The chain combines TRBV4-1 with TRBJ2-7; 7 nucleotides match TRBD1. Trimming removed 5 bases from V and 9 bases from J; junction bases left unmatched: 4. The CDR3 loop spans 11 amino acids. Per the germline V gene, CDR1 is MGHRA and CDR2 is YSYEKL. CDR3 DNA sequence: TGCGCCAGCAGCTTACAGGGGACGCAGTACTTC. Translated, it gives CASSLQGTQYF.

Notes on this clonotype: Given a much more abundant clone one base away, this may be a read error. DNA of the CDR3: TGTGCCGGCATGTCGACAGGTAGTTTTGATGGCTACACCTTC. It codes for CAGMSTGSFDGYTF. The rearrangement uses TRBV6-1 and TRBJ1-2; the D gene is possibly TRBD1 (6 bases). V was pared by 11 bases and J by 6 bases, with 22 bases between. CDR3 length: 14 residues. From germline, CDR1 is MNHNS and CDR2 SASEGT.

This clonotype has a count of ten or more. The chain combines TRBV30 with TRBJ1-5; D perhaps matches TRBD1 (6 bases). Germline lookup yields CDR1 GTSNPN and CDR2 SVGIG (reference sequence). V shed 3 bases and J shed 0 bases, with 24 bases lying between them. CDR3 length: 19 amino acids. The CDR3 here is CAWSVGADAEFYSNQPQHF. CDR3 DNA sequence: TGTGCCTGGAGCGTGGGGGCAGACGCCGAATTTTATAGCAATCAGCCCCAGCATTTT.

This clonotype came up a few times. The chain carries TRBV27 and TRBJ2-6, with TRBD2 matching over 7 bases. The CDR3 runs 14 residues. The V gene's germline CDR1 is MNHEY and CDR2 SMNVEV (reference sequence). The V and J ends lost 5 bases and 13 bases, in that order; junction bases with no gene match: 11. The CDR3 nucleotides read TGTGCCAGCAGTGGGAGGGACGGTCCCCGGGTCCTGACTTTC. Its translation is CASSGRDGPRVLTF. The full variable domain, rest sourced from reference TRBV27 and TRBJ2-6, is EAQVTQNPRYLITVTGKKLTVTCSQNMNHEYMSWYRQDPGLGLRQIYYSMNVEVTDKGDVPEGYKVSRKEKRNFPLILESPSPNQTSLYFCASSGRDGPRVLTFGAGSRLTVL.

V gene TRBV28 combines with J gene TRBJ2-1; D is possibly TRBD2 (6 bases). V lost 8 bases, J lost 5 bases, and 16 bases lay in between. Germline V lookup: CDR1 MDHEN, CDR2 SYDVKM. This CDR3 is built from 14 residues. CDR3 nucleotides: TGTGCCAGCGTAGCGGAGTCAGAAAACAATGAGCAGTTCTTC. Its protein product is CASVAESENNEQFF.

There are many counts of this clonotype. This rearrangement joins TRBV11-2 to TRBJ2-3; TRBD2 matches 8 bases. The CDR3 has 16 amino acids. CDR1 is SGHAT and CDR2 is FQNNGV in the germline V gene. Trimming cost V 4 bases and J 4 bases; bases outside gene matches: 10. The CDR3 sequence: CASSSPGGGVADTQYF. The CDR3 DNA sequence: TGTGCCAGCAGCTCGCCCGGGGGGGGGGTAGCAGATACGCAGTATTTT.